The 12 T cell receptor beta chains in this list originate from one sample, sequenced in a study of cytomegalovirus exposure and HLA in healthy donors. In the PCR, 60 Vbeta and 13 Jbeta primers were used. Some clones are missing from TCRdb's copy, which holds only in-frame ones; the method was immunoSEQ multiplex PCR. Of approximately 220,000 clones in the sample, 75% to 80% were seen once. The sample consisted of PBMCs. These receptors came from a male donor in good health and CMV-seronegative.

The chain links TRBV19 to TRBJ1-1, with D possibly being TRBD1 (6 bases). This CDR3 comprises 12 residues. The germline CDR1 and CDR2 sequences are LNHDA and SQIVND (reference sequence). V shed 6 bases and J shed 9 bases, with 14 bases lying between them. CDR3 sequence: CASSPDRFQAFF. The CDR3 DNA is TGTGCCAGTAGCCCCGACAGGTTTCAAGCTTTCTTT.

The gene calls are TRBV27 and TRBJ2-7; possibly TRBD1 for D (6 bases). The germline V gene has CDR1 MNHEY and CDR2 SMNVEV (reference sequence). V was pared by 0 bases and J by 1 base, with 13 bases between. The CDR3 spans 16 residues. CDR3 loop: CASSLSPPDSSYEQYF. CDR3 nucleotides: TGTGCCAGCAGTTTATCCCCCCCGGACAGTTCCTACGAGCAGTACTTC.

This clone was recorded a few times. The chain couples TRBV5-1 to TRBJ2-2; 7 bases map to TRBD1. The ends lost 2 bases at V and 2 bases at J; junction bases unmatched: 6. The CDR3 extends over 16 amino acids. Germline CDR1 and CDR2: SGHRS and YFSETQ. As DNA, the CDR3 is TGCGCCAGCAGCTTTGGGGACAGCGCTAACACCGGGGAGCTGTTTTTT. Residues: CASSFGDSANTGELFF. Supplemented by reference TRBV5-1 and TRBJ2-2, the full variable domain reads KAGVTQTPRYLIKTRGQQVTLSCSPISGHRSVSWYQQTPGQGLQFLFEYFSETQRNKGNFPGRFSGRQFSNSRSEMNVSTLELGDSALYLCASSFGDSANTGELFFGEGSRLTVL.

This chain uses TRBV10-3 with TRBJ2-4, with 7 bases fitting TRBD2. Germline lookup yields CDR1 ENHRY and CDR2 SYGVKD. The CDR3 extends over 14 amino acids. V dropped 6 bases and J dropped 0; count of bases not matched to a gene: 2. The CDR3 DNA follows: TGTGCCATCAGCAGCGGGATAGCCAAAAACATTCAGTACTTC. Translated: CAISSGIAKNIQYF.

This clone was observed a few times. The V call is TRBV28, the J call TRBJ2-7; perhaps TRBD1 as D (6 bases). In germline, CDR1 is MDHEN, CDR2 SYDVKM. Trimming pared 6 bases from V and 3 bases from J, leaving 18 bases between. This CDR3 spans 15 amino acids. The CDR3 DNA sequence: TGTGCCAGCAGGATGCCAGGGGACCCTATCTACGAGCAGTACTTC. As protein: CASRMPGDPIYEQYF. The full variable domain, its missing parts supplied by reference TRBV28 and TRBJ2-7, is DVKVTQSSRYLVKRTGEKVFLECVQDMDHENMFWYRQDPGLGLRLIYFSYDVKMKEKGDIPEGYSVSREKKERFSLILESASTNQTSMYLCASRMPGDPIYEQYFGPGTRLTVT.

This clone was observed a single time. V usage is TRBV29-1 and J usage is TRBJ2-3; no clear D. With 4 bases removed from V and 3 bases from J, the gap between germline ends came to 8 bases. The CDR3 covers 12 residues. The germline V gene has CDR1 SQVTM and CDR2 ANQGSEA. The CDR3 sequence is CSVGQVTDTQYF. In DNA, the CDR3 is TGCAGCGTTGGCCAGGTTACAGATACGCAGTATTTT.

The chain joins TRBV7-6 to TRBJ1-2; unclear D gene. V lost 3 bases and J 6 bases, leaving 11 bases between the germline ends. The CDR3 is 13 residues long. In germline, CDR1 is SGHVS, CDR2 FNYEAQ. The CDR3 protein is CASSLEGGDGYTF. For the CDR3, the DNA is TGTGCCAGCAGCTTGGAGGGTGGCGATGGCTACACCTTC.

V and J are TRBV2 and TRBJ1-5, with 7 bases lining up with TRBD1. Losses at the gene ends were 6 bases for V and 1 base for J; bases not matched to a gene: 0. The length of the CDR3 is 13 residues. CDR1 and CDR2 from the germline V gene are SNHLY and FYNNEI. The CDR3 here is CASRGQSNQPQHF. CDR3 DNA sequence: TGTGCCAGCAGGGGACAGAGCAATCAGCCCCAGCATTTT.

This chain uses TRBV2 with TRBJ1-5; 7 bases fit TRBD1. V shed 6 bases and J 4 bases; nucleotides not matched to a gene: 3. The CDR3 extends over 13 amino acids. The germline V gene has CDR1 SNHLY and CDR2 FYNNEI. The CDR3 here is CASRSGGNQPQHF. In DNA, the CDR3 is TGTGCCAGCAGATCAGGGGGGAATCAGCCCCAGCATTTT.

The chain recombines TRBV6-5 with TRBJ2-7; TRBD2 aligns across 9 bases. After removal of 4 bases from V and 0 bases from J, the junction contained 4 bases not matched to a gene. Germline values: CDR1 MNHEY, CDR2 SVGAGI. The CDR3 sequence is 15 residues long. The CDR3 region has the DNA TGTGCCAGCAGTTTTTTAGCGGGGGTCTCCTACGAGCAGTACTTC. Amino acid sequence: CASSFLAGVSYEQYF.

V and J are TRBV5-6 and TRBJ1-2; D is ambiguous. The CDR3 covers 14 residues. V was cut by 3 bases and J by 7 bases, with 16 bases left in between. CDR1 SGHDT and CDR2 YYEEEE come from the germline V gene. CDR3 region: CASSSEDFFFGYTF. In nucleotides, the CDR3 is TGTGCCAGCAGCTCGGAGGACTTTTTCTTTGGCTACACCTTC.

The chain is built from TRBV6-6 and TRBJ2-7, with 8 nucleotides matching TRBD1. The length of the CDR3 is 13 residues. Germline values: CDR1 MNHNY, CDR2 SVGAGI (reference sequence). Losses at the gene ends were 7 bases for V and 5 bases for J; bases not matched to a gene: 7. CDR3 nucleotide sequence: TGTGCCAGCATCCTAACAGGGGGACACGAGCAGTACTTC. Its protein product is CASILTGGHEQYF.